This T cell receptor (beta chain) was identified during a study of radiotherapy plus CTLA-4 blockade in lung cancer. Measured with immunoSEQ multiplex PCR; TCRdb has only the in-frame clones, and not every one. The sample has fewer than 140,000 clones, over 75% seen once; the top ten hold under 2.5%. The CDR3 has 12 residues. V was clipped by 1 base and J by 0 bases, with 3 bases between them. CDR1 GTSNPN and CDR2 SVGIG come from the germline V gene (reference sequence). Sequencing used peripheral blood, obtained from a patient treated with radiotherapy plus ipilimumab. This clonotype was obtained from a human donor with non-small cell lung cancer that progressed on radiotherapy plus ipilimumab. Some clones in this sample may be carry-over from other donors' samples. V is TRBV30 and J is TRBJ2-5; unclear D gene. The CDR3 sequence: CAWSEDQETQYF. The CDR3 DNA reads TGTGCCTGGAGTGAAGACCAAGAGACCCAGTACTTC.